One sample yielded the 19 T cell receptor beta chains listed below, sequenced in a study of cytomegalovirus exposure and HLA in healthy donors. Vbeta (60) and Jbeta (13) primers were used in the PCR. The method was immunoSEQ multiplex PCR; TCRdb's version includes in-frame clones alone and lacks a portion of them. The sample holds some 190,000 clones, 76% seen once. Sequencing used PBMCs. Receptors originate from a woman in her 30s in good health and CMV-seropositive.

This chain joins TRBV4-3 and TRBJ2-2; TRBD1 agrees at 7 bases. Germline V gene sequence: CDR1 LGHNA, CDR2 YSLEER. Trimming took 0 bases from V and 6 from J; bases not matched to a gene: 16. This CDR3 is 19 amino acids long. The CDR3 protein is CASSQDWTGEKWTAGELFF. For the CDR3, the DNA is TGCGCCAGCAGCCAAGATTGGACAGGAGAGAAGTGGACCGCCGGGGAGCTGTTTTTT.

The CDR3 DNA sequence: TGTGCCAGCAGTTCGGGACAGCTCCCTAACTATGGCTACACCTTC. Translation: CASSSGQLPNYGYTF. The chain has TRBV28 and TRBJ1-2; 7 bases are a match to TRBD1. Germline-derived CDR1 and CDR2 are MDHEN and SYDVKM. With V trimmed by 4 bases and J by 0 bases, 5 bases remained unmatched. The CDR3 totals 15 residues.

The count of this clone is one. In DNA form, the CDR3 reads TGCGCCAGCAGTTGGACAGAGAGAGAAGCAACTAATGAAAAACTGTTTTTT. Residues: CASSWTEREATNEKLFF. V is TRBV10-2 and J is TRBJ1-4; maybe TRBD1 (6 bases). The CDR3 loop spans 17 amino acids. Germline V CDR1 and CDR2: WSHSY, SAAADI. V gave up 5 bases and J gave up 0 bases, with 16 bases separating them.

The chain joins TRBV5-1 to TRBJ2-3; 8 bases fit TRBD1. This CDR3 spans 14 amino acids. Germline V gives CDR1 SGHRS, CDR2 YFSETQ. V lost 0 bases, J lost 6 bases, and 3 bases stayed unmatched. The CDR3 nucleotides are TGCGCCAGCAGCTTGGCAGGGGGCAAGGATACGCAGTATTTT. This gives the protein CASSLAGGKDTQYF.

This chain joins TRBV11-1 and TRBJ2-5, with TRBD1 as a possible D gene (5 bases). The CDR3 covers 14 residues. The ends were cut back, 1 base at V and 5 bases at J, with 11 bases in the middle. In germline, CDR1 is SGHAT, CDR2 FQDESV (reference sequence). The CDR3 loop reads CASSLDSGWETQYF. CDR3 coding DNA: TGTGCCAGCAGCTTAGACTCAGGGTGGGAGACCCAGTACTTC. The entire variable domain, with the rest obtained from reference TRBV11-1 and TRBJ2-5, is as follows: EAEVAQSPRYKITEKSQAVAFWCDPISGHATLYWYRQILGQGPELLVQFQDESVVDDSQLPKDRFSAERLKGVDSTLKIQPAELGDSAMYLCASSLDSGWETQYFGPGTRLLVL.

This chain uses TRBV29-1 with TRBJ1-4, with D tentatively TRBD1 (5 bases). Trimming left V 4 bases short and J 7 bases short, with 10 bases between. Germline V gives CDR1 SQVTM, CDR2 ANQGSEA. The CDR3 is made up of 12 amino acids. The CDR3 protein is CSVGGGIEKLFF. CDR3 DNA sequence: TGCAGCGTTGGTGGGGGGATTGAAAAACTGTTTTTT.

The rearrangement joins TRBV29-1 to TRBJ2-5; D gene uncertain. The CDR3 covers 11 residues. Trimming took 7 bases from V and 1 from J, leaving 7 bases between them. Germline V gives CDR1 SQVTM, CDR2 ANQGSEA. The CDR3 DNA follows: TGCAGCGCGGGTCCCCAAGAGACCCAGTACTTC. This sequence encodes CSAGPQETQYF.

The rearrangement joins TRBV11-3 to TRBJ2-3; 7 nucleotides align to TRBD2. The CDR3 covers 15 residues. Germline lookup yields CDR1 SGHNT and CDR2 YENEEA. Trimming took 1 base from V and 4 from J; bases not matched to a gene: 5. The CDR3 DNA reads TGTGCCAGCAGCTTAGGTGGGGGGGAGGCAGATACGCAGTATTTT. The encoded protein is CASSLGGGEADTQYF.

The chain recombines TRBV4-1 with TRBJ2-3, with a weak D call TRBD2 (6 bases). V lost 8 bases, J lost 3 bases, and 12 bases lay in between. The length of the CDR3 is 13 residues. Germline CDR1 and CDR2: MGHRA and YSYEKL. CDR3 bases: TGCGCCAGCGGGGCGGGGAGAACAGATACGCAGTATTTT. It encodes CASGAGRTDTQYF.

The chain has TRBV2 and TRBJ1-5; possibly TRBD1 for D (5 bases). Trimming shortened V by 4 bases and J by 0 bases, and 13 bases separated the two germline ends. This CDR3 has 16 residues. From germline, CDR1 is SNHLY and CDR2 FYNNEI. The chain's CDR3 is CASSVRGGDSNQPQHF. CDR3 DNA sequence: TGTGCCAGCAGTGTCCGCGGGGGGGATAGCAATCAGCCCCAGCATTTT.

The rearrangement joins TRBV9 to TRBJ2-2; 12 bases map to TRBD2. Germline trimming cut 8 bases from V and 0 bases from J; bases unmatched to any gene: 2. This CDR3 is built from 15 residues. Germline CDR1 and CDR2: SGDLS and YYNGEE. The CDR3 protein is CASGLAGTNTGELFF. CDR3 DNA: TGTGCCAGTGGACTAGCGGGAACGAACACCGGGGAGCTGTTTTTT.

With respect to this clone: Within the sample, other DNA sequences also encode this same CDR3. CDR3 in DNA: TGCGCCAGCAGCCAAAGGACAGGGGGCTACGAGCAGTACTTC. The encoded protein is CASSQRTGGYEQYF. The genes are TRBV4-3 and TRBJ2-7, with TRBD1 matching over 10 bases. V shed 2 bases, J shed 3 bases, and the junction held 1 base outside the gene matches. This CDR3 contains 14 residues. CDR1 is LGHNA and CDR2 is YSLEER in the germline V gene.

The chain couples TRBV6-5 to TRBJ2-7; possible D gene TRBD2, 5 bases. This CDR3 contains 13 residues. Germline loops: CDR1 MNHEY, CDR2 SVGAGI. V was trimmed by 11 bases and J by 2 bases, leaving 16 bases between them. CDR3: CAAQRDAPYEQYF. DNA of the CDR3: TGTGCCGCCCAGAGGGATGCCCCCTACGAGCAGTACTTC.

Worth noting for this clone: A junction end diverges from the germline sequence, so it may reflect a read error. This sequence joins TRBV2 and TRBJ2-6, with TRBD1 identical over 7 bases. The CDR3 loop spans 17 amino acids. From germline, CDR1 is SNHLY and CDR2 FYNNEI. DNA for the CDR3: TGTGCCATCGACTCCAGGGGGAAAAGCTCTGGGGCCAACGGCCTGACTTTC. Protein product: CAIDSRGKSSGANGLTF. Together with reference TRBV2 and TRBJ2-6, the CDR3 gives the full variable domain: EPEVTQTPSHQVTQMGQEVILRCVPISNHLYFYWYRQILGQKVEFLVSFYNNEISEKSEIFDDQFSVERPDGSNFTLKIRSTKLEDSAMYFCAIDSRGKSSGANGLTFGAGSRLTVL.

This clone was seen just once. The chain has TRBV15 and TRBJ1-5, with a possible D match to TRBD1 (6 bases). V dropped 3 bases and J dropped 7 bases, with 13 bases sitting between them. This CDR3 region has 14 residues. Germline lookup yields CDR1 LNHNV and CDR2 YYDKDF (reference sequence). Here the CDR3 DNA reads TGTGCCACCAGCAGTGGGGGCAGGGCGCAGCCCCAGCATTTT. This translates into CATSSGGRAQPQHF.

The V and J genes are TRBV11-2 and TRBJ2-3; 10 nucleotides match TRBD2. The CDR3 runs to 14 residues. Germline CDR1 SGHAT, CDR2 FQNNGV. V trimming: 1 base; J trimming: 11 bases; junction bases outside the gene matches: 6. CDR3 protein: CASSLVDSGGGQYF. DNA for the CDR3: TGTGCCAGCAGCTTAGTTGACAGCGGGGGGGGGCAGTATTTT.

This chain connects TRBV29-1 to TRBJ2-2; 8 bases agree with TRBD1. Germline values: CDR1 SQVTM, CDR2 ANQGSEA. J was trimmed by 7 bases and V by 3 bases; bases with no gene match: 4. This CDR3 is 13 amino acids long. The CDR3 DNA is TGCAGCGTTGAGACAGGGGTAATCGGGGAGCTGTTTTTT. It encodes CSVETGVIGELFF.

The J gene is TRBJ2-2, the V gene TRBV12-5; D is possibly TRBD1 (6 bases). Per the germline V gene, CDR1 is LGHNT and CDR2 is FRNRAP. The CDR3 extends over 19 amino acids. V lost 0 bases and J lost 0, with 17 bases in between. The CDR3 region has the DNA TGTGCTAGTGGTTTGGTCACCCCGGGATACAGGGCGAACACCGGGGAGCTGTTTTTT. Encoded protein: CASGLVTPGYRANTGELFF.

This chain uses TRBV4-1 with TRBJ1-1, with D maybe TRBD1 (6 bases). Trimming shortened V by 0 bases and J by 2 bases, and 13 bases separated the two germline ends. Looked up from germline, CDR1 is MGHRA and CDR2 is YSYEKL. CDR3 size: 16 residues. This CDR3 is CASSQDGGGSNTEAFF. In DNA form, the CDR3 reads TGCGCCAGCAGCCAAGACGGCGGGGGCTCTAACACTGAAGCTTTCTTT.